The TCR beta chain described here comes from a study of regulatory T cells in long-lasting Graves disease. Overall study findings and caveats: Persistent Graves' patients had lower TCR diversity than newly diagnosed ones. New patients shared fewer public clonotypes (around 880) than persistent patients did (fewer than 3,000). When disease was persistent, TRBV28, TRBJ1-2 and TRBJ2-5 were the favored segments.

Arm-PCR with iRepertoire HTBI primers amplified the CDR3 regions for these TCR beta libraries. MiXCR was run by TCRdb on the multiplex PCR reads, yielding one entry per CDR3 protein. The sample holds about 470,000 distinct CDR3 sequences, 15% seen once. Specified time point: newly diagnosed GD, antithyroid drugs for less than 3 months. PBMC-extracted RNA yielded the TCR library. The CDR3 totals 16 residues. The germline V and J ends were trimmed by 2 bases and 8 bases, with 18 bases remaining between them. Per germline, CDR1 KGHDR and CDR2 SFDVKD. Of note for this clonotype: No antigen is known for it.

These data also formed part of another study, on T cells in Graves' hyperthyroidism and ophthalmopathy. Turning to that study: Subjects aged 18 to 65 presented with newly diagnosed hyperthyroidism of less than 2 months' duration.

Material: peripheral blood mononuclear cells (PBMCs), obtained at new diagnosis, from a patient treated with antithyroid drugs. This chain uses TRBV24-1 with TRBJ2-1, with a possible D match to TRBD2 (7 bases). This sequence originates from a woman aged 30 to 39 with Graves disease. The CDR3 DNA is TGTGCCACCAGTGATTCCAGAAGGGGGGGCAGGGATGAGCAGTTCTTC. This codes for CATSDSRRGGRDEQFF.